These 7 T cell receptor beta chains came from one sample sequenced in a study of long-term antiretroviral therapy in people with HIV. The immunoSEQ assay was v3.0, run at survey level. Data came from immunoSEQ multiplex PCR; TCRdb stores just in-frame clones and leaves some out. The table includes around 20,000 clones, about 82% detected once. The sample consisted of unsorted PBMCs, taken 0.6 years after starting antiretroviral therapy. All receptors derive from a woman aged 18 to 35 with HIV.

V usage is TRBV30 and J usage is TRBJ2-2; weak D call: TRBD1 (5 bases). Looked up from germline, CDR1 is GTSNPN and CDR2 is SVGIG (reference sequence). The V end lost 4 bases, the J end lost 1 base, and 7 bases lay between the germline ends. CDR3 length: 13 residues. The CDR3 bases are TGTGCCTGGAAAGGACAGAACACCGGGGAGCTGTTTTTT. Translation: CAWKGQNTGELFF. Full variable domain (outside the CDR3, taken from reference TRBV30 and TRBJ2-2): SQTIHQWPATLVQPVGSPLSLECTVEGTSNPNLYWYRQAAGRGLQLLFYSVGIGQISSEVPQNLSASRPQDRQFILSSKKLLLSDSGFYLCAWKGQNTGELFFGEGSRLTVL.

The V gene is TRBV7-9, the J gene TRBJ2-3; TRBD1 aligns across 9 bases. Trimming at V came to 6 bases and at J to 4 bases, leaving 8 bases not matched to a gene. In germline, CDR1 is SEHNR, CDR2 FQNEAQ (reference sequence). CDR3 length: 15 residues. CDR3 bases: TGTGCCAGCAGTCGCAACAGGGGGCTGTCAGATACGCAGTATTTT. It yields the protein CASSRNRGLSDTQYF.

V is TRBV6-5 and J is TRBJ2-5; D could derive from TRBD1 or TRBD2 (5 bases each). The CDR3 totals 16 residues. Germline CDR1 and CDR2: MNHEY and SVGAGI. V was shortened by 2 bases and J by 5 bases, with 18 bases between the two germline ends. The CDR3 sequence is CASSYRAQGRRETQYF. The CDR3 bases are TGTGCCAGCAGTTACAGAGCGCAGGGTAGGAGGGAGACCCAGTACTTC.

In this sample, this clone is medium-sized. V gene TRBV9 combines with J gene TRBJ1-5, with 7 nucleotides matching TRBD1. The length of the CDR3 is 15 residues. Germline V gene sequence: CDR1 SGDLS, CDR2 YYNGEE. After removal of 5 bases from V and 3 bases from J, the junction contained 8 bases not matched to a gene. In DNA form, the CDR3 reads TGTGCCAGCAGGTCCCGGGACAGCAACAATCAGCCCCAGCATTTT. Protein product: CASRSRDSNNQPQHF.

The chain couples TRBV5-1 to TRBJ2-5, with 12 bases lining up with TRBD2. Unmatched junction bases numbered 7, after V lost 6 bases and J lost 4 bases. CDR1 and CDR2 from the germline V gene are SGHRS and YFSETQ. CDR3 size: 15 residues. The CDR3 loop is CASKPSGRAGETQYF. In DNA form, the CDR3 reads TGCGCCAGCAAACCTAGCGGGAGGGCCGGAGAGACCCAGTACTTC.

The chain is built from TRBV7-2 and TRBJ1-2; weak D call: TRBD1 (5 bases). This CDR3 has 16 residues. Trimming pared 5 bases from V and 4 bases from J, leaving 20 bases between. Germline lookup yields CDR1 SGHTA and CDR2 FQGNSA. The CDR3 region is CASSPTRDGRSYGYTF. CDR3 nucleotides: TGTGCCAGCAGCCCCACCCGGGACGGCCGGTCCTATGGCTACACCTTC.

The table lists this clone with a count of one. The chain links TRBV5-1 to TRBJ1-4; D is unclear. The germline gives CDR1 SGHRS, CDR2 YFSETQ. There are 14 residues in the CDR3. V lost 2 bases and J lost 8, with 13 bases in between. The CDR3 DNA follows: TGCGCCAGCAGCTTCGCGGAAGTCGGGGAAAAACTGTTTTTT. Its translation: CASSFAEVGEKLFF.